The clone carrying this T cell receptor (beta chain) was recorded only once. No antigen is known for it. Sequencing used immunoSEQ multiplex PCR; TCRdb keeps in-frame clones, though not all of them. This sample has 80,000 to 100,000 clones; around 86% occur once, and the top ten carry nearly 3.5%. These data originate in a study of radiotherapy plus CTLA-4 blockade in lung cancer. For the study at large: Objective responses were documented in around 19% of patients, with disease control in just over 30%.

Study results and limitations: Once radiotherapy plus ipilimumab had been given, TCR clones derived from tumor expanded in blood. Early clone dynamics of blood T cells, plus interferon-beta, reportedly predicted response best.

CTLA-4 blockade using ipilimumab, together with focal radiation, was received by patients with chemo-refractory metastatic non-small-cell lung cancer. With V trimmed by 3 bases and J by 7 bases, 9 bases remained unmatched. The CDR3 covers 18 residues. Germline V lookup: CDR1 LNHDA, CDR2 SQIVND (reference sequence). Sequenced here: peripheral blood, sampled from a patient treated with radiotherapy plus ipilimumab. The V and J genes are TRBV19 and TRBJ2-1; 16 positions agree with TRBD2. The sequence came from a human donor with non-small cell lung cancer who had a partial response to radiotherapy plus ipilimumab. CDR3 in DNA: TGTGCCAGTAGTATGAAAGGGACTAGCGGGAGGGCCAGAAATGAGCAGTTCTTC. Translated: CASSMKGTSGRARNEQFF.